Below are 9 T cell receptor beta chains sequenced from a single sample in a study of blood T cell repertoires in COVID-19. Measured with immunoSEQ multiplex PCR; TCRdb has only the in-frame clones, and not every one. There are 200,000 to 300,000 clones in the sample; roughly 79% occur only once, and approximately 7.5% lies in the top ten. Sequencing was carried out using peripheral blood. Receptors were obtained from an elderly woman with COVID-19, enrolled during active disease.

J is TRBJ2-2 and V is TRBV7-2; D possibly corresponds to TRBD1 (5 bases). Germline CDR1 SGHTA, CDR2 FQGNSA. The CDR3 is 15 residues long. The V gene lost 5 bases and the J gene lost 4 bases, with 14 bases spanning the gap. CDR3 bases: TGTGCCAGCAGCCCCCAGGGCTTGGGCACCGGGGAGCTGTTTTTT. It is translated as CASSPQGLGTGELFF.

This chain links TRBV28 with TRBJ1-4, with a weak D call TRBD1 (5 bases). The CDR3 is 15 residues long. The germline V gene has CDR1 MDHEN and CDR2 SYDVKM. The V end lost 4 bases, the J end lost 6 bases, and 15 bases lay between the germline ends. The CDR3 spells CASSSPGTWDEKLFF. Here the CDR3 DNA reads TGTGCCAGCAGTTCCCCTGGGACTTGGGATGAAAAACTGTTTTTT.

The chain is built from TRBV13 and TRBJ2-1; the D gene is possibly TRBD2 (5 bases). Trimming pared 5 bases from V and 9 bases from J, leaving 14 bases between. Per the germline V gene, CDR1 is PRHDT and CDR2 is FYEKMQ (reference sequence). The CDR3 consists of 13 residues. This chain's CDR3 is CASSLGGSGEQFF. The CDR3 coding sequence is TGTGCCAGCAGCCTGGGCGGGTCGGGTGAGCAGTTCTTC.

In DNA, the CDR3 is TGTGCCAGCAGCCGCGGGGGACAGGGGGGATCGGCCCAGTACTTC. It translates to CASSRGGQGGSAQYF. V and J are TRBV5-6 and TRBJ2-5; 11 nucleotides align to TRBD1. Germline V lookup: CDR1 SGHDT, CDR2 YYEEEE. Trimming at V came to 4 bases and at J to 9 bases, leaving 11 bases not matched to a gene. The CDR3 contains 15 residues. The full variable domain, rest sourced from reference TRBV5-6 and TRBJ2-5, is DAGVTQSPTHLIKTRGQQVTLRCSPKSGHDTVSWYQQALGQGPQFIFQYYEEEERQRGNFPDRFSGHQFPNYSSELNVNALLLGDSALYLCASSRGGQGGSAQYFGPGTRLLVL.

Concerning this clone: At one end the junction does not follow the germline gene, possibly because of a read error. V and J are TRBV12-5 and TRBJ2-7; tentatively, D is TRBD1 (5 bases). CDR1 and CDR2 from the germline V gene are LGHNT and FRNRAP. This CDR3 comprises 12 residues. CDR3 amino acids: CASGLGTGARSF. The CDR3 DNA follows: TGTGCTAGTGGTTTGGGTACAGGTGCTCGTAGCTTC.

The table lists this clone with a few counts. V usage is TRBV28 and J usage is TRBJ1-2; D is ambiguous. V gave up 2 bases and J gave up 1 base, with 5 bases separating them. CDR1 and CDR2 (germline): MDHEN, SYDVKM. The CDR3 has 13 amino acids. CDR3 sequence (DNA): TGTGCCAGCAGTTTAAACTATAACTATGGCTACACCTTC. Translated: CASSLNYNYGYTF.

The rearrangement uses TRBV18 and TRBJ1-2; a possible D gene is TRBD1 (5 bases). Germline V lookup: CDR1 KGHSH, CDR2 LQKENI. V was clipped by 0 bases and J by 6 bases, with 11 bases between them. The CDR3 is 14 amino acids. For the CDR3, the DNA is TGTGCCAGCTCACCACCAGGGGCGGTTAATGGCTACACCTTC. The encoded protein is CASSPPGAVNGYTF.

This clone was counted a few times. V gene TRBV5-6 combines with J gene TRBJ1-6; D gene ambiguous. Trimming removed 0 bases from V and 7 bases from J, with 14 bases in between. Looked up from germline, CDR1 is SGHDT and CDR2 is YYEEEE. CDR3 size: 16 residues. The DNA for the CDR3 is TGTGCCAGCAGCTTGGGTCGTGTCAGTCTGAATTCACCCCTCCACTTT. Residues: CASSLGRVSLNSPLHF.

Concerning this clone itself: Just one base apart from a much larger clone, this may be a read error. The same CDR3 can be traced to other DNA sequences in this sample. This chain links TRBV6-5 with TRBJ2-7, with TRBD1 matching 9 bases. The junction had 0 bases not matched to a gene; V was cut back by 6 bases and J by 3 bases. Germline values: CDR1 MNHEY, CDR2 SVGAGI. The CDR3 covers 12 residues. The CDR3 DNA follows: TGTGCCAGCAGGACAGGGGGCTACGAGCAGTACTTC. This translates into CASRTGGYEQYF.